This entry lists 24 T cell receptor beta chains sequenced from one sample in a study of Tregs in tolerant kidney transplant recipients. Method: immunoSEQ multiplex PCR; TCRdb's copy keeps in-frame clones and lacks some. The sample shows more than 25,000 clones, 70% to 85% of them seen only once. Their cognate antigens are unknown. The sample taken for sequencing was Tregs from blood cultured with allogeneic cells. The receptor source for this set is a human donor in good health.

The CDR3 loop reads CASSPGTGSGNTIYF. The CDR3 region has the DNA TGTGCCAGCAGCCCCGGGACGGGCTCTGGAAACACCATATATTTT. V is TRBV7-3 and J is TRBJ1-3; D is perhaps TRBD1 (5 bases). The V end lost 5 bases, the J end lost 0 bases, and 11 bases lay between the germline ends. Germline V gene lookup returns CDR1 SGHTA and CDR2 FQGTGA. The CDR3 consists of 15 residues.

The rearrangement joins TRBV19 to TRBJ2-5; D possibly uses TRBD1 or TRBD2 (5 bases each). The CDR3 runs 15 residues. Germline assignment: CDR1 LNHDA and CDR2 SQIVND (reference sequence). The V end lost 7 bases, the J end lost 5 bases, and 20 bases lay between the germline ends. CDR3 amino acids: CASTLRVGVGETQYF. CDR3 coding DNA: TGTGCCAGTACCTTGAGGGTGGGGGTAGGGGAGACCCAGTACTTC.

This chain links TRBV6-6 with TRBJ1-4, with D perhaps matching TRBD1 (5 bases). CDR1 MNHNY and CDR2 SVGAGI come from the germline V gene (reference sequence). Trimming left V 3 bases short and J 6 bases short, with 11 bases between. The CDR3 spans 14 residues. For the CDR3, the DNA is TGTGCCAGCAGTTATGACAGTATGGATGAAAAACTGTTTTTT. Protein product: CASSYDSMDEKLFF.

This chain connects TRBV7-2 to TRBJ2-7, with TRBD2 identical over 7 bases. The CDR3 is 14 amino acids. CDR1 is SGHTA and CDR2 is FQGNSA in the germline V gene. V lost 1 base and J lost 6; bases outside the gene matches: 6. As DNA, the CDR3 is TGTGCCAGCAGCTTAGGCGGGAGTGGACGCGAGCAGTACTTC. Translating gives CASSLGGSGREQYF.

The genes are TRBV13 and TRBJ1-6; no clear D. V lost 6 bases to trimming and J lost 0 bases, with 12 bases between them. The CDR3 consists of 16 residues. Germline lookup yields CDR1 PRHDT and CDR2 FYEKMQ (reference sequence). The CDR3 spells CASRWGRGSYNSPLHF. The CDR3 DNA reads as TGTGCCAGCAGGTGGGGTCGGGGCTCCTATAATTCACCCCTCCACTTT.

The V call is TRBV12-1, the J call TRBJ1-2. TRBV12-1 is classified as a pseudogene. The CDR3 totals 14 residues. The CDR3 region is CASSLKGGGYGYTF. DNA of the CDR3: TGTGCCAGCAGCTTAAAGGGTGGGGGGTATGGCTACACCTTC.

The chain carries TRBV7-9 and TRBJ1-4, with D possibly being TRBD1 (6 bases). The V gene's germline CDR1 is SEHNR and CDR2 FQNEAQ (reference sequence). Deletions cut 10 bases from V and 6 bases from J, with 24 bases between. This CDR3 comprises 16 residues. CDR3 sequence reads: CATTAQGSLSDEKLFF. The CDR3 nucleotides are TGTGCCACCACTGCCCAGGGGAGCCTTAGTGATGAAAAACTGTTTTTT.

This clone turned up a few times. V usage is TRBV29-1 and J usage is TRBJ2-1, with 11 bases identical to TRBD1. Germline values: CDR1 SQVTM, CDR2 ANQGSEA. The CDR3 loop spans 15 amino acids. V dropped 6 bases and J dropped 6; count of bases not matched to a gene: 10. The CDR3 reads CSVDPGQGVGNEQFF. The CDR3 DNA follows: TGCAGCGTCGACCCGGGACAGGGGGTTGGCAATGAGCAGTTCTTC.

V and J are TRBV9 and TRBJ2-5; 11 bases line up with TRBD1. Trimming removed 4 bases from V and 3 bases from J; junction bases left unmatched: 5. The germline gives CDR1 SGDLS, CDR2 YYNGEE. The CDR3 consists of 15 residues. Here the CDR3 DNA reads TGTGCCAGCAGCTGGGGACAGGGGGTTGAAGAGACCCAGTACTTC. Translation gives CASSWGQGVEETQYF. Full variable domain (remainder filled in from reference TRBV9 and TRBJ2-5): DSGVTQTPKHLITATGQRVTLRCSPRSGDLSVYWYQQSLDQGLQFLIQYYNGEERAKGNILERFSAQQFPDLHSELNLSSLELGDSALYFCASSWGQGVEETQYFGPGTRLLVL.

The chain joins TRBV5-1 to TRBJ2-5; D is uncertain. Germline V gene sequence: CDR1 SGHRS, CDR2 YFSETQ. The CDR3 is made up of 14 amino acids. Trimming shortened V by 1 base and J by 2 bases, and 9 bases separated the two germline ends. The CDR3, as DNA: TGCGCCAGCAGCTTGCCGGGTAGTCAAGAGACCCAGTACTTC. It codes for CASSLPGSQETQYF. Complete variable domain (other parts from reference TRBV5-1 and TRBJ2-5): KAGVTQTPRYLIKTRGQQVTLSCSPISGHRSVSWYQQTPGQGLQFLFEYFSETQRNKGNFPGRFSGRQFSNSRSEMNVSTLELGDSALYLCASSLPGSQETQYFGPGTRLLVL.

V is TRBV29-1 and J is TRBJ2-1, with TRBD2 matching over 11 bases. CDR1 and CDR2 from the germline V gene are SQVTM and ANQGSEA. J lost 3 bases, V lost 3 bases, and 7 bases had no gene match. The CDR3 is 16 amino acids. CDR3 sequence reads: CSVEVAGGPFYNEQFF. CDR3 coding DNA: TGCAGCGTTGAGGTAGCGGGAGGGCCTTTCTACAATGAGCAGTTCTTC.

The chain carries TRBV6-6 and TRBJ1-1; D gene ambiguous. V gave up 5 bases and J gave up 0 bases, with 7 bases separating them. The CDR3 contains 13 residues. Germline CDR1 reads MNHNY; CDR2 reads SVGAGI (reference sequence). The CDR3 sequence is CASSIWLNTEAFF. In nucleotides, the CDR3 is TGTGCCAGCAGTATCTGGTTGAACACTGAAGCTTTCTTT.

The chain links TRBV15 to TRBJ2-1, with TRBD2 matching 13 bases. Germline V gene sequence: CDR1 LNHNV, CDR2 YYDKDF (reference sequence). With 0 bases clipped from V and 8 bases from J, the junction kept 7 bases outside the gene matches. The length of the CDR3 is 17 residues. CDR3 loop: CATSRDLWTSGSDEQFF. CDR3 DNA sequence: TGTGCCACCAGCAGAGATCTCTGGACTAGCGGGAGCGATGAGCAGTTCTTC.

The chain combines TRBV7-9 with TRBJ2-7; 8 bases agree with TRBD2. With V trimmed by 0 bases and J by 4 bases, 11 bases remained unmatched. Germline V gene lookup returns CDR1 SEHNR and CDR2 FQNEAQ (reference sequence). The CDR3 has 17 residues. CDR3 amino acids: CASSLAARTSYEYEQYF. CDR3 DNA sequence: TGTGCCAGCAGCTTAGCAGCGCGGACTAGCTATGAGTACGAGCAGTACTTC.

The chain carries TRBV19 and TRBJ1-1, with D maybe TRBD1 (6 bases). Trimming stripped 9 bases from V and 8 bases from J, with 16 bases between. This CDR3 has 12 amino acids. CDR1 is LNHDA, CDR2 SQIVND, per germline (reference sequence). The CDR3 DNA reads as TGTGCCAGCTCTCATAGGGGGGCCGAAGCTTTCTTT. It yields the protein CASSHRGAEAFF.

The chain combines TRBV28 with TRBJ1-2; D gene uncertain. V lost 3 bases to trimming and J lost 8 bases, with 7 bases between them. The CDR3 totals 11 residues. Germline-derived CDR1 and CDR2 are MDHEN and SYDVKM. Here the CDR3 DNA reads TGTGCCAGCAGTTTTCCGGAGGGCTACACCTTC. This gives the protein CASSFPEGYTF.

The chain couples TRBV5-6 to TRBJ1-4; D possibly corresponds to TRBD1 (6 bases). The CDR3 is 14 amino acids. CDR1 is SGHDT and CDR2 is YYEEEE in the germline V gene. Trimming left V 5 bases short and J 6 bases short, with 14 bases between. The CDR3 sequence: CASSTQGKDEKLFF. CDR3 bases: TGTGCCAGCAGTACGCAGGGGAAGGATGAAAAACTGTTTTTT.

The V and J genes are TRBV11-3 and TRBJ1-2; the match to TRBD1 covers 7 bases. V shed 3 bases and J 0 bases; nucleotides not matched to a gene: 13. The CDR3 has 18 amino acids. The germline CDR1 and CDR2 sequences are SGHNT and YENEEA. As DNA, the CDR3 is TGTGCCAGCAGCTTCATCAAACAGGGGAGGGGAGCTAACTATGGCTACACCTTC. Translating it yields CASSFIKQGRGANYGYTF.

This clone turned up a few times. The rearrangement links TRBV18 to TRBJ2-7, with a tentative D call TRBD2 (6 bases). The CDR3 is 16 residues long. Germline V lookup: CDR1 KGHSH, CDR2 LQKENI. The ends were cut back, 2 bases at V and 0 bases at J, with 14 bases in the middle. The CDR3: CASSPKSGLNSYEQYF. The CDR3, as DNA: TGTGCCAGCTCACCAAAAAGCGGGCTGAACTCCTACGAGCAGTACTTC. The full variable domain, its missing parts supplied by reference TRBV18 and TRBJ2-7, is NAGVMQNPRHLVRRRGQEARLRCSPMKGHSHVYWYRQLPEEGLKFMVYLQKENIIDESGMPKERFSAEFPKEGPSILRIQQVVRGDSAAYFCASSPKSGLNSYEQYFGPGTRLTVT.

This sequence joins TRBV30 and TRBJ2-7, with unresolved D. The V gene lost 0 bases and the J gene lost 0 bases, with 9 bases spanning the gap. The CDR3 covers 14 residues. CDR1 and CDR2 from the germline V gene are GTSNPN and SVGIG (reference sequence). CDR3 sequence: CAWSVRLGSYEQYF. As DNA, the CDR3 is TGTGCCTGGAGTGTACGCCTGGGCTCCTACGAGCAGTACTTC.

The V and J genes are TRBV7-2 and TRBJ2-7; unclear D gene. Per germline, CDR1 SGHTA and CDR2 FQGNSA. The V end was cut by 2 bases, the J end by 2 bases, with 13 bases between. This CDR3 contains 15 residues. The DNA for the CDR3 is TGTGCCAGCAGCTTAAGGTCTGCGGTTGCCTACGAGCAGTACTTC. It is translated as CASSLRSAVAYEQYF.

The chain joins TRBV11-3 to TRBJ2-3, with D possibly TRBD2 on 6 matching bases. CDR1 and CDR2 from the germline V gene are SGHNT and YENEEA. Trimming took off 4 bases at V and 2 bases at J, with 13 bases between the two ends. CDR3 size: 15 residues. The CDR3 loop is CASSYGEAPTDTQYF. The CDR3 DNA follows: TGTGCCAGCAGCTACGGGGAGGCTCCCACAGATACGCAGTATTTT.

A word on this clone: The junction departs from germline at one end; a sequencing error may be responsible. The rearrangement uses TRBV7-2 and TRBJ2-5; a possible D gene is TRBD2 (7 bases). CDR1 and CDR2 from the germline V gene are SGHTA and FQGNSA. The CDR3 sequence is 14 residues long. Here the CDR3 reads CASSWGLAEESQYF. DNA of the CDR3: TGTGCCAGCAGCTGGGGGCTAGCGGAAGAGAGCCAGTACTTC.

Only a few counts were recorded for this clone. The chain employs TRBV7-2 and TRBJ2-1, with 8 bases identical to TRBD2. V shed 5 bases, J shed 1 base, and the junction held 4 bases outside the gene matches. The CDR3 is made up of 15 amino acids. Per the germline V gene, CDR1 is SGHTA and CDR2 is FQGNSA. The CDR3 DNA reads TGTGCCAGCAGCCCCCGGGGGGGATCCTACAATGAGCAGTTCTTC. It codes for CASSPRGGSYNEQFF.